One and the same sample provided the 10 T cell receptor beta chains below, sequenced in a study of response to subunit inactivated influenza vaccine. TCRdb passed the RT-PCR reads through MiXCR, listing each CDR3 protein once. The sample yields about 500,000 distinct CDR3 sequences, 13% seen once. The sample was PBMCs from blood, taken 45 days after vaccination. Every receptor here comes from a man aged 45-65 years who received an inactivated influenza vaccine.

This clonotype was seen at least ten times. The rearrangement uses TRBV20-1 and TRBJ2-7, with 7 bases identical to TRBD1. Germline loops: CDR1 DFQATT, CDR2 SNEGSKA (reference sequence). The CDR3 has 13 amino acids. J lost 2 bases, V lost 3 bases, and 4 bases had no gene match. The CDR3 spells CSASITGAYEQYF. Written as DNA, the CDR3 is TGCAGTGCTAGTATCACAGGGGCCTACGAGCAGTACTTC.

The genes are TRBV6-2 or TRBV6-3 and TRBJ1-5; D unclear. The CDR3 is 13 amino acids. Trimming took 6 bases from V and 6 from J, leaving 12 bases between them. The germline V gene has CDR1 MNHEY and CDR2 SVGEGT. The CDR3 nucleotides are TGTGCCAGCAGCCGGCCCGTCGCTCAGCCCCAGCATTTT. As protein: CASSRPVAQPQHF.

This sequence joins TRBV5-5 and TRBJ1-1; D is uncertain. The length of the CDR3 is 13 residues. Per the germline V gene, CDR1 is SGHKS and CDR2 is YYEKEE (reference sequence). V shed 1 base and J shed 1 base, with 5 bases lying between them. In DNA, the CDR3 is TGTGCCAGCAGCTTGATGGGGAACACTGAAGCTTTCTTT. Its translation is CASSLMGNTEAFF.

The chain couples TRBV20-1 to TRBJ2-1; 10 bases line up with TRBD2. The germline V gene has CDR1 DFQATT and CDR2 SNEGSKA (reference sequence). CDR3 size: 16 residues. V lost 3 bases and J lost 6; bases outside the gene matches: 11. The CDR3 region has the DNA TGCAGTGCTAGTCGTGTAGCTAGCGGGAGTGGCAATGAGCAGTTCTTC. Translating it yields CSASRVASGSGNEQFF.

The table lists this clonotype with many counts. This chain joins TRBV20-1 and TRBJ2-7; possible D gene TRBD2, 5 bases. CDR3 length: 12 amino acids. Germline assignment: CDR1 DFQATT and CDR2 SNEGSKA (reference sequence). V shed 6 bases and J shed 0 bases, with 9 bases lying between them. The CDR3 loop is CSADEGSYEQYF. CDR3 DNA: TGCAGTGCGGACGAGGGCTCCTACGAGCAGTACTTC.

The chain combines TRBV19 with TRBJ2-3, with 12 bases that match TRBD2. Germline loops: CDR1 LNHDA, CDR2 SQIVND (reference sequence). The length of the CDR3 is 15 residues. Trimming at V came to 4 bases and at J to 4 bases, leaving 3 bases not matched to a gene. CDR3 region: CASSRLAGEADTQYF. The DNA of the CDR3 is TGTGCCAGTAGTAGACTAGCGGGAGAGGCAGATACGCAGTATTTT.

This clonotype was seen more than once but under ten times. The chain recombines TRBV10-3 with TRBJ2-5; the match to TRBD1 covers 7 bases. This CDR3 has 14 residues. CDR1 and CDR2 (germline): ENHRY, SYGVKD. With V trimmed by 6 bases and J by 5 bases, 9 bases remained unmatched. This CDR3 is CAIREDRAGETQYF. CDR3 coding DNA: TGTGCCATCAGGGAAGACAGGGCGGGCGAGACCCAGTACTTC.

The chain combines TRBV7-2 with TRBJ1-3; D is unresolved. Trimming took 5 bases from V and 0 from J, leaving 11 bases between them. This CDR3 is 15 amino acids long. Germline-derived CDR1 and CDR2 are SGHTA and FQGNSA. The CDR3 DNA reads TGTGCCAGCAGCCCTTCGGGATACTCTGGAAACACCATATATTTT. Its translation: CASSPSGYSGNTIYF. The whole variable domain, filled in from reference TRBV7-2 and TRBJ1-3, reads GAGVSQSPSNKVTEKGKDVELRCDPISGHTALYWYRQSLGQGLEFLIYFQGNSAPDKSGLPSDRFSAERTGGSVSTLTIQRTQQEDSAVYLCASSPSGYSGNTIYFGEGSWLTVV.

This clonotype has ten or more counts. This chain joins TRBV20-1 and TRBJ2-5; 10 nucleotides align to TRBD2. CDR1 is DFQATT and CDR2 is SNEGSKA in the germline V gene (reference sequence). The V gene end was trimmed by 6 bases and the J gene end by 5 bases; junction bases not matched to a gene: 15. The CDR3 is made up of 16 amino acids. The CDR3 nucleotides are TGCAGTGCATCCACAATCGGACTAGCGGCGGAGGAGACCCAGTACTTC. Its translation is CSASTIGLAAEETQYF.

This clonotype was detected many times. CDR3 sequence: CASSLGPSGSGETQYF. The CDR3 nucleotides are TGTGCCAGCAGCTTAGGTCCTAGCGGGAGTGGGGAGACCCAGTACTTC. The rearrangement joins TRBV7-8 to TRBJ2-5, with 10 bases fitting TRBD2. This CDR3 is built from 16 residues. V lost 1 base to trimming and J lost 5 bases; unmatched junction nucleotides: 7. The germline V gene encodes CDR1 SGHVS and CDR2 FQNEAQ.